What follows is one T cell receptor beta chain and its context. The antigen remains unidentified. Germline V gene data show CDR1 as MDHEN and CDR2 as SYDVKM. The CDR3 is made up of 14 amino acids. With V trimmed by 5 bases and J by 4 bases, 8 bases remained unmatched. This specimen belongs to a study of shared clonotypes between healthy human individuals. Across the study: Ranging from 18 to 49 in age, donors were a couple of women and a few men. Whole-study results and caveats: Around 5% of naive CD4 clonotypes were shared across several donors. Researchers sampled only blood; tissue repertoires likely differ.

The table came from immunoSEQ multiplex PCR; TCRdb's copy has only in-frame clones and leaves some out. The data show over a million clones, approximately 96% seen once. The clonotype was recovered from a man aged 30 to 39 in good health. Sample: naive CD4+ T cells sorted from blood. Indicated subset: CD45RA+ positively selected. The gene calls are TRBV28 and TRBJ2-7; the match to TRBD1 covers 7 bases. The CDR3 sequence: CASSETGQRYEQYF. The CDR3 DNA reads as TGTGCCAGCAGTGAAACGGGACAGAGGTACGAGCAGTACTTC.